This TCR beta chain originates from a study of cytomegalovirus exposure and HLA in healthy donors (dated by TCRdb to 2017 to 2019). Study-level background: According to a later analysis, one platform produced both the 110 or so validation repertoires and the approximately 600 repertoires of the first cohort. The study aimed to test whether cataloging public T cell receptors could reveal signatures of past pathogen exposure. High-throughput TCR immunosequencing, statistical association of individual TCRs with disease status, and machine learning were combined to predict cytomegalovirus infection status. Along with the approximately 620-subject first cohort, a separate validation cohort of over a hundred different subjects was used. What the work shows at the level of the full study, not this receptor alone: In the study, about 150 TCR beta chains were listed as associated with cytomegalovirus. The classifier was reported to diagnose cytomegalovirus status with high specificity and sensitivity in both the original cohort and the validation cohort. It was suggested by the authors that the approach could potentially be generalized to other disease states and immunological phenotypes. A few of the identified cytomegalovirus-associated TCR beta chains were confirmed in vitro to be specific for cytomegalovirus antigens. The validation cohort had no HLA typing available for a later analysis, so co-occurrence within that cohort was assessed over all 130 or so repertoires. Most TCR sequences were seen in very few donors, while some public TCRs were found in many individuals. In a later analysis, TCRs clustered in the first cohort were found to also tend to co-occur in the roughly 120 validation repertoires, with 94% of cluster scores above 0.

Receptor libraries were prepared by the immunoSEQ multiplex PCR assay. For the original study's pipeline: A statistical classification framework was developed to diagnose cytomegalovirus status using the catalog of TCR beta chain sequences. The clones in this table, taken by TCRdb from immuneACCESS, are in-frame only. Not every clone is retained; where verified, under half of the shortfall comes from an unresolved V gene, and the cause of the rest is unknown. V and J calls and clone size are those listed in that table; D and trimming were worked out from the DNA. The sample records almost 65,000 clones, 80% to 90% of which are singletons. Of the sample, 1.5% to 2% is held by the ten largest clones. The donors were included in the validation cohort of 120 subjects, a group kept apart from the roughly 610-subject first cohort. Note on this clone: Its cognate antigen has yet to be identified. Mismatch with germline at one junction end may stem from a read error.

Sample: PBMCs. This receptor was taken from a woman younger than 35 in good health and CMV-seronegative.

The nucleotides read TGCAGTGCTAGCAGAGATACGCAGTATTTT. It translates as CSASRDTQYF. This receptor chain uses TRBV20-1 and TRBJ2-3; no confident D gene assignment can be made. CDR1 and CDR2, looked up from the germline V gene (reference sequence), are DFQATT and SNEGSKA. The CDR3 covers 10 residues, taking in both the cysteine and the phenylalanine. CDR3 DNA only is kept here, 30 bases in frame from base 1.